Sequencing of this T cell receptor (beta chain) was carried out in a study of shared clonotypes between healthy human individuals. Sequenced by immunoSEQ multiplex PCR; TCRdb stores in-frame clones only, minus some. The sample comprises 2 million to 2.5 million clones, just over 90% of which are singletons, and under 0.45% rests with the top ten. This CDR3 is 15 amino acids long. CDR1 is SGHRS and CDR2 is YFSETQ in the germline V gene. The V and J ends lost 4 bases and 2 bases, in that order; junction bases with no gene match: 7. This clonotype was obtained from a man aged 18 to 29 in good health. Some clones in this sample may be carry-over from other donors' samples. The sequenced material came from naive CD4+ T cells from PBMCs. Stated subset: CD45RA+ positively selected. V and J are TRBV5-1 and TRBJ2-5, with 8 positions matching TRBD1. The DNA of the CDR3 is TGCGCCAGCAGCGAGGGGACAGGCCCGCAAGAGACCCAGTACTTC. This gives the protein CASSEGTGPQETQYF.